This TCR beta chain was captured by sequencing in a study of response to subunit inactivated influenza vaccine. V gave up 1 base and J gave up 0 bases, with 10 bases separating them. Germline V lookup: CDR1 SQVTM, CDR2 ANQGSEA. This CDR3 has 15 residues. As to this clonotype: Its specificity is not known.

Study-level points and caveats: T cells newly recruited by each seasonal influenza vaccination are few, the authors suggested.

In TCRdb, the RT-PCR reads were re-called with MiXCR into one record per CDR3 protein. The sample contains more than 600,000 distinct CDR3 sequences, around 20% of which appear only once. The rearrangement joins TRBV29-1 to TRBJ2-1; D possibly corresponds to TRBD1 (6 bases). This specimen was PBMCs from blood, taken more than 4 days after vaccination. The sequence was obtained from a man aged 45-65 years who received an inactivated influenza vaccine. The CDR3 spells CSVEGQEFSYNEQFF. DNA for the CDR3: TGCAGCGTTGAAGGACAGGAGTTCTCCTACAATGAGCAGTTCTTC.